The rows below give T cell receptor beta chains drawn from one sample of a study of graft-versus-host responses after intestinal transplantation. Clones were sequenced by immunoSEQ multiplex PCR, and TCRdb holds only the in-frame ones, with some missing. The data show 80,000 to 95,000 clones, with approximately 94% seen just once and more than 1.5% held by the top ten. These receptors have no identified antigens. The sample in question was unstimulated CD8+ T cells sorted from spleen or lymph node cells, obtained before intestinal transplant. These TCRs come from a human donor who received an intestinal transplant. Both conserved end residues are trimmed from each CDR3.

CDR3 protein: ASSLAQGGAANEKLF; J gene: TRBJ1-4; V gene: TRBV7-9
CDR3 protein: ASSLGTGVGFGAF; J gene: TRBJ1-1; V gene: TRBV11-2
CDR3 protein: ASSWGGAETYEQY; J gene: TRBJ2-7; V gene: TRBV11-2
CDR3 protein: ASSLGGGGHEQF; J gene: TRBJ2-1; V gene: TRBV7-9
CDR3 protein: ASSRQLTSTDTQY; J gene: TRBJ2-3; V gene: TRBV19
CDR3 protein: ASSIIGTGLTDTQY; J gene: TRBJ2-3; V gene: TRBV19
CDR3 protein: ASSSLGGDYNSPLH; J gene: TRBJ1-6; V gene: TRBV4-3
CDR3 protein: ASSLEFMGQGGQPQH; J gene: TRBJ1-5; V gene: TRBV5-4
CDR3 protein: ASLWTTGSNYGYT; J gene: TRBJ1-2; V gene: TRBV2
CDR3 protein: AWRTGMNTEAF; J gene: TRBJ1-1; V gene: TRBV30
CDR3 protein: ASSQDHNHYEQY; J gene: TRBJ2-7; V gene: TRBV27
CDR3 protein: ASSLSGQGGSYEQY; J gene: TRBJ2-7; V gene: TRBV27
CDR3 protein: ASSVDSRAGHQETQY; J gene: TRBJ2-5; V gene: TRBV9
CDR3 protein: ASSLRSGGAYEQF; J gene: TRBJ2-1; V gene: TRBV27
CDR3 protein: ASSQSQGTYEQY; J gene: TRBJ2-7; V gene: TRBV4-1
CDR3 protein: ASSSGLAGYEQY; J gene: TRBJ2-7; V gene: TRBV11-2
CDR3 protein: ASSIHSQNRKTYGYT; J gene: TRBJ1-2; V gene: TRBV4-1
CDR3 protein: ASSLEISGAYQETQY; J gene: TRBJ2-5; V gene: TRBV5-1
CDR3 protein: ASSLVAGGLRDTQY; J gene: TRBJ2-3; V gene: TRBV27
CDR3 protein: ASRGTGPGTSGGAGNEQF; J gene: TRBJ2-1; V gene: TRBV4-2
CDR3 protein: ASSFNRVHNEQF; J gene: TRBJ2-1; V gene: TRBV7-2
CDR3 protein: ASSKDRSYEQY; J gene: TRBJ2-7; V gene: TRBV19
CDR3 protein: ASSLAVGEQGTSYEQY; J gene: TRBJ2-7; V gene: TRBV11-2
CDR3 protein: ASSQSTGAYEQY; J gene: TRBJ2-7; V gene: TRBV4-3
CDR3 protein: ASSIRLAGGPYNEQF; J gene: TRBJ2-1; V gene: TRBV19
CDR3 protein: AWSPTGLGTYEQY; J gene: TRBJ2-7; V gene: TRBV30
CDR3 protein: ASENRDRFLGELF; J gene: TRBJ2-2; V gene: TRBV30
CDR3 protein: ASSPGENTGELF; J gene: TRBJ2-2; V gene: TRBV7-7
CDR3 protein: AWSSGQGPY; J gene: TRBJ2-7; V gene: TRBV30
CDR3 protein: ASSQDYGEAF; J gene: TRBJ1-1; V gene: TRBV4-1
CDR3 protein: ASSKPGPSGGGYNEQF; J gene: TRBJ2-1; V gene: TRBV21-1
CDR3 protein: ATSPGQQETQY; J gene: TRBJ2-5; V gene: TRBV15
CDR3 protein: ASSQASGGYEQY; J gene: TRBJ2-7; V gene: TRBV14
CDR3 protein: ASSQDFGRQETQY; J gene: TRBJ2-5; V gene: TRBV4-3
CDR3 protein: ASSSRGAKDTQY; J gene: TRBJ2-3; V gene: TRBV7-8
CDR3 protein: ASSQGQTGEGEKLF; J gene: TRBJ1-4; V gene: TRBV4-1
CDR3 protein: ASSQVEGAHDGYT; J gene: TRBJ1-2; V gene: TRBV4-1
CDR3 protein: ASSEIAGLGDYSNQPQH; J gene: TRBJ1-5; V gene: TRBV2
CDR3 protein: ASSLLAVQETQY; J gene: TRBJ2-5; V gene: TRBV7-9
CDR3 protein: ASSSLSGYYNEQF; J gene: TRBJ2-1; V gene: TRBV7-2
CDR3 protein: ASSDPGTGGNNEQF; J gene: TRBJ2-1; V gene: TRBV10-1
CDR3 protein: ASSQGTGISYEQY; J gene: TRBJ2-7; V gene: TRBV4-3
CDR3 protein: ALQGNTGELF; J gene: TRBJ2-2; V gene: TRBV2
CDR3 protein: ASSYSKDRGTDTQY; J gene: TRBJ2-3; V gene: TRBV6-5
CDR3 protein: AWSGGTGDNEQF; J gene: TRBJ2-1; V gene: TRBV30